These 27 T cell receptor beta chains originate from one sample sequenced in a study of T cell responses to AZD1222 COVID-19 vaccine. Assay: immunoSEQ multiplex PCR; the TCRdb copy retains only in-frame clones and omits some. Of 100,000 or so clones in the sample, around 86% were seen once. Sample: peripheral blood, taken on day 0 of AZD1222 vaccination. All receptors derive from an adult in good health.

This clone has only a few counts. In DNA form, the CDR3 reads TGTGCCACCAGTAGACAGAGCGAAAATCAGCCCCAGCATTTT. It is translated as CATSRQSENQPQHF. The rearrangement links TRBV15 to TRBJ1-5; weak D call: TRBD1 (5 bases). CDR3 size: 14 residues. Germline V CDR1 and CDR2: LNHNV, YYDKDF (reference sequence). V lost 6 bases to trimming and J lost 4 bases, with 13 bases between them.

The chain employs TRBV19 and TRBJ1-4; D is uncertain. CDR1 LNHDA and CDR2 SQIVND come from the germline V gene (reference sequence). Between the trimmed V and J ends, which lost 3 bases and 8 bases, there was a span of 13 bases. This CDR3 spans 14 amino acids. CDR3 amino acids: CASSIRFEAEKLFF. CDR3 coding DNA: TGTGCCAGTAGTATCAGGTTTGAGGCGGAAAAACTGTTTTTT.

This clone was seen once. Here the CDR3 DNA reads TGTGCCAGCAGACCGGCTAGCGGGGGCCAAGAGACCCAGTACTTC. Its protein product is CASRPASGGQETQYF. The chain carries TRBV2 and TRBJ2-5; 10 bases align to TRBD2. The CDR3 consists of 15 residues. Trimming cost V 6 bases and J 1 base; bases outside gene matches: 5. CDR1 SNHLY and CDR2 FYNNEI come from the germline V gene.

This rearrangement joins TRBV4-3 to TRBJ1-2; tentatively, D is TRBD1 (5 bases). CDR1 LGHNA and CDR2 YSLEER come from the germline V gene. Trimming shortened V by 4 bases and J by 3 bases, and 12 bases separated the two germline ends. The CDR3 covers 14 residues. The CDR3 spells CASSRSGTDYGYTF. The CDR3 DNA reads TGCGCCAGCAGCCGCTCCGGGACCGACTATGGCTACACCTTC.

The CDR3 DNA follows: TGTGCCAGCAGCCCTGGACTAGCGGGGGACCAGACCCAGTACTTC. Amino acids: CASSPGLAGDQTQYF. The V gene is TRBV11-3, the J gene TRBJ2-5; 13 bases are a match to TRBD2. CDR1 and CDR2 (germline): SGHNT, YENEEA. The CDR3 runs 15 residues. The V segment lost 5 bases and the J segment 6 bases; nucleotides outside the gene matches: 6. Full variable domain (outside the CDR3, taken from reference TRBV11-3 and TRBJ2-5): EAGVVQSPRYKIIEKKQPVAFWCNPISGHNTLYWYLQNLGQGPELLIRYENEEAVDDSQLPKDRFSAERLKGVDSTLKIQPAELGDSAVYLCASSPGLAGDQTQYFGPGTRLLVL.

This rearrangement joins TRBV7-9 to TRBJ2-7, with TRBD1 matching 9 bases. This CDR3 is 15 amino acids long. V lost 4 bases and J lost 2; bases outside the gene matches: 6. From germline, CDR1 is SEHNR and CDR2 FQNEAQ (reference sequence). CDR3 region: CASSSRTGETYEQYF. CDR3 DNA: TGTGCCAGCAGCTCGAGGACAGGGGAAACCTACGAGCAGTACTTC.

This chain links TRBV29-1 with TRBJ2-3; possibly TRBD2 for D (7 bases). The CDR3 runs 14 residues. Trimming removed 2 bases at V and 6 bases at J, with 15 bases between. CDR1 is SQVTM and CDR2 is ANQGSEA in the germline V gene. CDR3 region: CSVEMWGGEDTQYF. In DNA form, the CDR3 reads TGCAGCGTTGAAATGTGGGGGGGCGAGGATACGCAGTATTTT.

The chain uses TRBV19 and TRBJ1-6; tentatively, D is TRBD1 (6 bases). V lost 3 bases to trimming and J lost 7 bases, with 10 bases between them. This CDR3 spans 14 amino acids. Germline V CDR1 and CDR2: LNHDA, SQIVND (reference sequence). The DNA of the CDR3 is TGTGCCAGTAGTATTCAGGGGTTCAATTCACCCCTCCACTTT. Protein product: CASSIQGFNSPLHF.

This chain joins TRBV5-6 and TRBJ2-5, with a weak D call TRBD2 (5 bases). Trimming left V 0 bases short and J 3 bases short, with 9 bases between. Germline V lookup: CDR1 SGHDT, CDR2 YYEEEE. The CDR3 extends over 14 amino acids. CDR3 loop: CASSLGGVEETQYF. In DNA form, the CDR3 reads TGTGCCAGCAGCTTGGGGGGAGTCGAAGAGACCCAGTACTTC.

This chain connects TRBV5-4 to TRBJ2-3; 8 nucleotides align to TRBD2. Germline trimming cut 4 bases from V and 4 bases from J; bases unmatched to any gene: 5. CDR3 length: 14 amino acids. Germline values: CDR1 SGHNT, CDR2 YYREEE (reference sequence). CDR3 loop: CASSPGGAPDTQYF. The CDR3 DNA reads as TGTGCCAGCAGCCCGGGAGGGGCCCCAGATACGCAGTATTTT.

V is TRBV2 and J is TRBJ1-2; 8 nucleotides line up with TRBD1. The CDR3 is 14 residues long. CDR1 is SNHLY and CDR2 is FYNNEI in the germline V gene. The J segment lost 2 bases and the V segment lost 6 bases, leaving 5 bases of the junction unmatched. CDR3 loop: CASSGTGSNYGYTF. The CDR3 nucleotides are TGTGCCAGCAGCGGGACAGGCAGCAACTATGGCTACACCTTC. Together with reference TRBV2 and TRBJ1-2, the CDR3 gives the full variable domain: EPEVTQTPSHQVTQMGQEVILRCVPISNHLYFYWYRQILGQKVEFLVSFYNNEISEKSEIFDDQFSVERPDGSNFTLKIRSTKLEDSAMYFCASSGTGSNYGYTFGSGTRLTVV.

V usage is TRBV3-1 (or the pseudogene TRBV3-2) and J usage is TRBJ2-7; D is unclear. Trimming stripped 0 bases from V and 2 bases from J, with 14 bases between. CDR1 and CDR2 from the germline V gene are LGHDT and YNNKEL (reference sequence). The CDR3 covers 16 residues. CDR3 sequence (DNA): TGTGCCAGCAGCCAAGACCCTAGACCCCTGCCCTACGAGCAGTACTTC. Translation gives CASSQDPRPLPYEQYF.

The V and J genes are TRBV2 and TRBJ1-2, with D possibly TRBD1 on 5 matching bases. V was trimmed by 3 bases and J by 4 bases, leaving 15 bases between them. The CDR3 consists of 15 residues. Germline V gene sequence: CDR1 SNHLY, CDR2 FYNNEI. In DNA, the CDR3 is TGTGCCAGCAGTGATTTCCGGGGGTCAAGCTATGGCTACACCTTC. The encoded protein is CASSDFRGSSYGYTF. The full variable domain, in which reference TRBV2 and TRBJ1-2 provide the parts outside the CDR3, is EPEVTQTPSHQVTQMGQEVILRCVPISNHLYFYWYRQILGQKVEFLVSFYNNEISEKSEIFDDQFSVERPDGSNFTLKIRSTKLEDSAMYFCASSDFRGSSYGYTFGSGTRLTVV.

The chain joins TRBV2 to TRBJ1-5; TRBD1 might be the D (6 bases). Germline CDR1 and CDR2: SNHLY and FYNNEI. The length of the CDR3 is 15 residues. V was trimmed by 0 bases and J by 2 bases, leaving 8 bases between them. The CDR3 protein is CASSEAGGRNQPQHF. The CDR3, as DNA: TGTGCCAGCAGTGAAGCGGGGGGGCGCAATCAGCCCCAGCATTTT. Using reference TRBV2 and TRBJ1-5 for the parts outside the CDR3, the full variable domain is EPEVTQTPSHQVTQMGQEVILRCVPISNHLYFYWYRQILGQKVEFLVSFYNNEISEKSEIFDDQFSVERPDGSNFTLKIRSTKLEDSAMYFCASSEAGGRNQPQHFGDGTRLSIL.

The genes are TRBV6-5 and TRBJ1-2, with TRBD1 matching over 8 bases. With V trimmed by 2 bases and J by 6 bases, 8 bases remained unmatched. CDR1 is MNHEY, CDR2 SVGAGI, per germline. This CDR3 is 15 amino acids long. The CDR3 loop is CASSYPGQGQDGYTF. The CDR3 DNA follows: TGTGCCAGCAGTTACCCTGGACAGGGCCAAGATGGCTACACCTTC.

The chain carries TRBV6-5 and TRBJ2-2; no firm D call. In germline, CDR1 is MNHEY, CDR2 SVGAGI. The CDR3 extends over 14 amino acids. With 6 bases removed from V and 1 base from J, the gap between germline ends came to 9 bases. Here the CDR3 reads CASRREWNTGELFF. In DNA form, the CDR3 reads TGTGCCAGCAGGAGAGAGTGGAACACCGGGGAGCTGTTTTTT.

This CDR3 reads CASSLLRTGEAFF. CDR3 nucleotide sequence: TGTGCCAGCAGTTTACTTCGGACAGGGGAAGCTTTCTTT. The V call is TRBV27, the J call TRBJ1-1; 8 bases fit TRBD1. Losses at the gene ends were 2 bases for V and 8 bases for J; bases not matched to a gene: 4. CDR3 length: 13 amino acids. CDR1 and CDR2 from the germline V gene are MNHEY and SMNVEV (reference sequence).

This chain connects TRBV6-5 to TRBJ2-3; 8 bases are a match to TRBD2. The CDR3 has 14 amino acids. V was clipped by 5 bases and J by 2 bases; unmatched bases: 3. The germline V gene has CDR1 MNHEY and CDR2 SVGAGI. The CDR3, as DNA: TGTGCCAGCAGTAGCGGGGGCTCCACAGATACGCAGTATTTT. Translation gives CASSSGGSTDTQYF.

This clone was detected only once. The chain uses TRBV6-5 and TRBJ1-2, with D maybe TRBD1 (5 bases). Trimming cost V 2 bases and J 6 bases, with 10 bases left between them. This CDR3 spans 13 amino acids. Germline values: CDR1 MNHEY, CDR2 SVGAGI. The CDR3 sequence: CASSYGTKDGYTF. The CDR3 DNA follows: TGTGCCAGCAGTTACGGGACGAAGGATGGCTACACCTTC.

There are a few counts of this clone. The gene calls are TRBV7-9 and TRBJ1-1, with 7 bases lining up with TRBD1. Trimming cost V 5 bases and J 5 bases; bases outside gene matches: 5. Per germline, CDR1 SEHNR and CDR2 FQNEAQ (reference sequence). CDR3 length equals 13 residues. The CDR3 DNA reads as TGTGCCAGCAGCACAACAGGGGATACTGAAGCTTTCTTT. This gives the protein CASSTTGDTEAFF.

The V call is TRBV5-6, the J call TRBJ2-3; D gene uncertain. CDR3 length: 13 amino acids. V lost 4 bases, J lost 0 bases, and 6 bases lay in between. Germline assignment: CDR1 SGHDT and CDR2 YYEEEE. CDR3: CASSPWSTDTQYF. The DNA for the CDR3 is TGTGCCAGCAGCCCATGGAGCACAGATACGCAGTATTTT.

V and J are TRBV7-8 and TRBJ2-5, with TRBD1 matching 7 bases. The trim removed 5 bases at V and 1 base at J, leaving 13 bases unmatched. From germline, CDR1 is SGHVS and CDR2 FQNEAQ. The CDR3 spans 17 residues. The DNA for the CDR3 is TGTGCCAGCAGCCGGACAATGACCAGGGACAGCCAAGAGACCCAGTACTTC. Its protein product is CASSRTMTRDSQETQYF.

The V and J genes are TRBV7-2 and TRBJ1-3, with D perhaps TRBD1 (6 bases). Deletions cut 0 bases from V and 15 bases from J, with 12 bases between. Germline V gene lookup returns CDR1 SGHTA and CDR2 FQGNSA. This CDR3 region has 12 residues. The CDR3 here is CASSLAPGHPYF. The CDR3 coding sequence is TGTGCCAGCAGCTTAGCTCCGGGACACCCATATTTT.

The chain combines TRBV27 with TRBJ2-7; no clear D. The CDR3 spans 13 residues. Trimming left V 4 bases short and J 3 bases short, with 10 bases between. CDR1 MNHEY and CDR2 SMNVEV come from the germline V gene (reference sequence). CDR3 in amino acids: CASSSGRFYEQYF. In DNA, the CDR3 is TGTGCCAGCAGTTCCGGACGGTTCTACGAGCAGTACTTC.

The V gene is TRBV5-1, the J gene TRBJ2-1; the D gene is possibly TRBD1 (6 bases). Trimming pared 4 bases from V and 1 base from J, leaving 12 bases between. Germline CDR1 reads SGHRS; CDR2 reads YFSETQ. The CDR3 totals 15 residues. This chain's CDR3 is CASSGTGNSYNEQFF. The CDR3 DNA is TGCGCCAGCAGCGGAACAGGGAATTCCTACAATGAGCAGTTCTTC.

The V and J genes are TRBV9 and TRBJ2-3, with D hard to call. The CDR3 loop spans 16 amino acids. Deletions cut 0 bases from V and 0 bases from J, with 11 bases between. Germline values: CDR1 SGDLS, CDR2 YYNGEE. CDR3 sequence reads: CASSVGVGPSTDTQYF. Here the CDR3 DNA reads TGTGCCAGCAGCGTAGGGGTCGGTCCTAGCACAGATACGCAGTATTTT.

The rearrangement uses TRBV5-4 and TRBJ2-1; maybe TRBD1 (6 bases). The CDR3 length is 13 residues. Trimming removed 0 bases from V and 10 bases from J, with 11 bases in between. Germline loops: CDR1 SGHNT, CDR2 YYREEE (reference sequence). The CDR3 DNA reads TGTGCCAGCAGCTTGGCACAGGGCAACGAGCAGTTCTTC. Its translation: CASSLAQGNEQFF.